This is a list of T cell receptor beta chains from one sample in a study of T and B cells in COVID-19 patients. Each CDR3 protein gets one entry after TCRdb re-called the multiplex PCR reads with MiXCR. This table has 5,500 to 8,000 distinct CDR3 sequences, around 33% appearing once. The sample taken for sequencing was blood. The receptors were sampled from a human donor who had recovered from COVID-19. Both conserved end residues are part of each CDR3. The D gene is left open where the match is weak. The size of a clone is reported for some rows only, either as once, few or many, or as a class for expanded clones.

clone_size: .
d_call: TRBD2
j_call: TRBJ2-7
v_call: TRBV27
cdr3_nt: TGTGCCAGCACCCCCGGGACTAGCGCCGGCGAGCAGTACTTC
cdr3_aa: CASTPGTSAGEQYF

clone_size: medium-sized
d_call: TRBD1
j_call: TRBJ2-7
v_call: TRBV19
cdr3_nt: TGTGCCAGTCGACAGGGCAACTCCTACGAGCAGTACTTC
cdr3_aa: CASRQGNSYEQYF

clone_size: .
d_call: .
j_call: TRBJ2-7
v_call: TRBV6-4
cdr3_nt: TGTGCCAGCAGTGACGGGACGGGACCCTCCTACGAGCAGTACTTC
cdr3_aa: CASSDGTGPSYEQYF

clone_size: .
d_call: TRBD1
j_call: TRBJ1-6
v_call: TRBV5-1
cdr3_nt: TGCGCCAGCAGCTTGGGGGGGACAGCCCTTAGTTCACCCCTCCACTTT
cdr3_aa: CASSLGGTALSSPLHF

clone_size: .
d_call: TRBD1
j_call: TRBJ2-6
v_call: TRBV7-2
cdr3_nt: TGTGCCAGCAGCTTACGGGACAGGTTTTCTGGGGCCAACGTCCTGACTTTC
cdr3_aa: CASSLRDRFSGANVLTF

clone_size: .
d_call: .
j_call: TRBJ1-2
v_call: TRBV13
cdr3_nt: TGCGCCAGCAGCTTCGGTGAGGGGCAGGGTGGCTACACCTTC
cdr3_aa: CASSFGEGQGGYTF

clone_size: .
d_call: .
j_call: TRBJ2-1
v_call: TRBV6-4
cdr3_nt: TGTGCCAGCAGTGAAAGCACCAACAATGAGCAGTTCTTC
cdr3_aa: CASSESTNNEQFF

clone_size: .
d_call: TRBD1
j_call: TRBJ2-2
v_call: TRBV7-2
cdr3_nt: TGTGCCAGCAGCTCCATTCCGGGACAGATGACCACCGGGGAGCTGTTTTTT
cdr3_aa: CASSSIPGQMTTGELFF

clone_size: few
d_call: .
j_call: TRBJ2-2
v_call: TRBV10-3
cdr3_nt: TGTGCCATCAGTGAAACGTCAGGGGACACCGGGGAGCTGTTTTTT
cdr3_aa: CAISETSGDTGELFF

clone_size: medium-sized
d_call: .
j_call: TRBJ2-7
v_call: TRBV19
cdr3_nt: TGTGCCAGTAGCCCTTTCGGACAGCCTAACAATCGGGAGCAGTACTTC
cdr3_aa: CASSPFGQPNNREQYF

clone_size: .
d_call: .
j_call: TRBJ2-1
v_call: TRBV27
cdr3_nt: TGTGCCAGCAGTTTATCGGGGCTATACTCCTACAATGAGCAGTTCTTC
cdr3_aa: CASSLSGLYSYNEQFF

clone_size: few
d_call: TRBD2
j_call: TRBJ2-1
v_call: TRBV6-2/TRBV6-3
cdr3_nt: TGTGCCAGCAGTTACCCCATCGGACTAGAGAGCTACAATGAGCAGTTCTTC
cdr3_aa: CASSYPIGLESYNEQFF

clone_size: .
d_call: .
j_call: TRBJ2-1
v_call: TRBV6-2/TRBV6-3
cdr3_nt: TGTGCCAGCGCAGTAAGAGGGAATGAGCAGTTCTTC
cdr3_aa: CASAVRGNEQFF